This T cell receptor beta chain was sequenced during a study of blood T cell repertoires in COVID-19. On the study more broadly: PBMCs, B-cell-depleted T cells, or T cells were the source of the cDNA or gDNA that made up the material.

The ends were cut back, 5 bases at V and 5 bases at J, with 16 bases in the middle. The CDR3 extends over 15 amino acids. The V gene's germline CDR1 is SGHRS and CDR2 YFSETQ. Per the original data handling: Scientists estimated how many nucleated cells there were by amplifying reference gene primers. Libraries were prepared by immunoSEQ multiplex PCR; TCRdb keeps only in-frame clonotypes and omits some of them. V, J and clone size reflect that table, while D and trimming were determined from the DNA. The table records 90,000 to 130,000 clones, just over 70% of them present only once. The sequencing input was peripheral blood. The genes are TRBV5-1 and TRBJ1-4; D call uncertain. The receptor was isolated from a woman aged 40 to 50 with acute or convalescent COVID-19. The CDR3 loop reads CASRNGGPENEKLFF. The CDR3 nucleotides read TGCGCCAGCAGAAACGGAGGACCCGAAAATGAAAAACTGTTTTTT.